The present T cell receptor beta chain was sequenced within a study of T cells in Graves' hyperthyroidism and ophthalmopathy. In this sample, this clonotype turned up a few times. The target antigen is unknown. Researchers amplified the TCR beta CDR3 regions from RNA transcripts. In the first-round RT-PCR of the TCR CDR3, the HTBI primer set was used. From the multiplex PCR reads, TCRdb called clonotypes with MiXCR, one entry per CDR3 protein. Of 250,000 to 400,000 distinct CDR3 sequences listed, about an eighth are singletons. Uncontrolled infection, other autoimmune disease, pregnancy and lactation each barred patients from inclusion. Study results and caveats: Model-based prediction identified ophthalmopathy a median around 6.7 months prior to its onset.

The sample comprised blood. The sequence was obtained from a woman aged 40 to 50 with Graves' ophthalmopathy.

CDR3 loop: CASSSGREGNIQYF. In DNA, the CDR3 is TGTGCCAGCAGCTCGGGACGGGAGGGGAACATTCAGTACTTC. The J gene is TRBJ2-4, the V gene TRBV5-4; TRBD2 aligns across 8 bases. This CDR3 is 14 amino acids long. The ends lost 3 bases at V and 7 bases at J; junction bases unmatched: 6. CDR1 and CDR2 from the germline V gene are SGHNT and YYREEE (reference sequence). Variable domain in full (rest from reference TRBV5-4 and TRBJ2-4): ETGVTQSPTHLIKTRGQQVTLRCSSQSGHNTVSWYQQALGQGPQFIFQYYREEENGRGNFPPRFSGLQFPNYSSELNVNALELDDSALYLCASSSGREGNIQYFGAGTRLSVL.